Presented here are 26 T cell receptor beta chains from one specimen sequenced in a study of shared clonotypes between healthy human individuals. The method was immunoSEQ multiplex PCR; TCRdb's version includes in-frame clones alone and lacks a portion of them. The data show millions of clones, 93% seen once. The sequenced sample consisted of naive CD4+ T cells from PBMCs. As for subset: CD45RA+ positively selected. The receptor source for this set is a young man in good health. Some clones in this sample may be carry-over from other donors' samples.

The gene calls are TRBV7-2 and TRBJ2-1; 13 nucleotides agree with TRBD2. V was clipped by 5 bases and J by 7 bases; unmatched bases: 8. The length of the CDR3 is 16 residues. The germline V gene has CDR1 SGHTA and CDR2 FQGNSA. DNA for the CDR3: TGTGCCAGCAGCCTCCTGACTAGCGGGAGGTTGAATGAGCAGTTCTTC. It translates to CASSLLTSGRLNEQFF.

The J gene is TRBJ1-5, the V gene TRBV6-6; the D gene is possibly TRBD1 (5 bases). The CDR3 spans 14 residues. CDR1 is MNHNY, CDR2 SVGAGI, per germline (reference sequence). Trimming left V 8 bases short and J 0 bases short, with 11 bases between. The CDR3 sequence is CASYRSYSNQPQHF. DNA of the CDR3: TGTGCCAGCTACAGGAGCTATAGCAATCAGCCCCAGCATTTT.

The chain combines TRBV5-1 with TRBJ2-2; D is perhaps TRBD2 (5 bases). The V and J ends lost 3 bases and 1 base respectively, with 13 bases between them. The CDR3 loop spans 16 amino acids. Germline V gene data show CDR1 as SGHRS and CDR2 as YFSETQ. CDR3: CASSSPEAMNTGELFF. The CDR3 DNA follows: TGCGCCAGCAGCTCCCCGGAGGCCATGAACACCGGGGAGCTGTTTTTT.

The chain links TRBV11-2 to TRBJ2-2; 8 bases align to TRBD1. The CDR3 is 16 amino acids. Germline CDR1 is SGHAT and CDR2 is FQNNGV. J gave up 4 bases and V 5 bases, and 9 bases lay outside the gene matches. The DNA for the CDR3 is TGTGCCAGCAGCCCCCTTTACAGGGGGGCCACCGGGGAGCTGTTTTTT. This codes for CASSPLYRGATGELFF.

The V gene is TRBV6-1, the J gene TRBJ2-2; TRBD2 might be the D (6 bases). This CDR3 has 16 residues. CDR1 is MNHNS, CDR2 SASEGT, per germline. V lost 1 base, J lost 1 base, and 10 bases lay in between. Here the CDR3 reads CASSEVSGRNTGELFF. For the CDR3, the DNA is TGTGCCAGCAGTGAAGTGAGCGGGCGGAACACCGGGGAGCTGTTTTTT.

A remark on this clone: A clone one base away is much larger, so this may be a read error. The same CDR3 also results from other DNA sequences found in this sample. J is TRBJ2-3 and V is TRBV5-1; D may be TRBD1 (5 bases). Trimming took 0 bases from V and 2 from J, leaving 7 bases between them. The V gene's germline CDR1 is SGHRS and CDR2 YFSETQ. The CDR3 contains 14 residues. For the CDR3, the DNA is TGCGCCAGCAGCTTGGGACAGAACACAGATACGCAGTATTTT. Translating it yields CASSLGQNTDTQYF.

The chain combines TRBV19 with TRBJ2-5; D unclear. The CDR3 length is 11 residues. The V gene's germline CDR1 is LNHDA and CDR2 SQIVND (reference sequence). V lost 2 bases, J lost 8 bases, and 6 bases lay in between. The CDR3 is CASSIRGTQYF. The CDR3 DNA follows: TGTGCCAGTAGTATACGAGGTACCCAGTACTTC.

V usage is TRBV5-1 and J usage is TRBJ2-2; 9 positions agree with TRBD1. CDR3 length equals 14 residues. Trimming cost V 4 bases and J 9 bases; bases outside gene matches: 7. CDR1 SGHRS and CDR2 YFSETQ come from the germline V gene. CDR3 sequence reads: CASSKPNRGRELFF. The CDR3 DNA follows: TGCGCCAGCAGCAAACCGAACAGGGGGCGGGAGCTGTTTTTT.

V usage is TRBV4-3 and J usage is TRBJ2-7, with 8 nucleotides matching TRBD2. This CDR3 spans 17 amino acids. Trimming took 0 bases from V and 3 from J; bases not matched to a gene: 10. The V gene's germline CDR1 is LGHNA and CDR2 YSLEER. Here the CDR3 reads CASSQDPGAGAGYEQYF. The CDR3 DNA reads as TGCGCCAGCAGCCAAGACCCTGGAGCGGGAGCTGGCTACGAGCAGTACTTC.

This chain joins TRBV5-6 and TRBJ2-7; 14 bases map to TRBD2. V shed 6 bases and J 4 bases; nucleotides not matched to a gene: 6. The V gene's germline CDR1 is SGHDT and CDR2 YYEEEE. This CDR3 contains 15 residues. The CDR3 DNA sequence: TGTGCCAGCACAAAGGGACTAGCGGGAGATTACGAGCAGTACTTC. Protein: CASTKGLAGDYEQYF.

The chain uses TRBV6-1 and TRBJ1-5; D gene uncertain. Germline V CDR1 and CDR2: MNHNS, SASEGT. CDR3 length: 13 residues. V was trimmed by 1 base and J by 6 bases, leaving 7 bases between them. CDR3: CASSEVYIQPQHF. DNA of the CDR3: TGTGCCAGCAGTGAAGTATATATTCAGCCCCAGCATTTT.

The rearrangement joins TRBV7-8 to TRBJ2-4, with D unclear. The V gene lost 0 bases and the J gene lost 1 base, with 25 bases spanning the gap. The CDR3 is made up of 21 amino acids. The V gene's germline CDR1 is SGHVS and CDR2 FQNEAQ. The CDR3 nucleotides are TGTGCCAGCAGCTTAGCGCTAATCGTATCGGGTGAGAGGAGTGCCAAAAACATTCAGTACTTC. Translated: CASSLALIVSGERSAKNIQYF.

The chain uses TRBV28 and TRBJ2-1, with a tentative D call TRBD2 (7 bases). The germline CDR1 and CDR2 sequences are MDHEN and SYDVKM. Trimming stripped 3 bases from V and 4 bases from J, with 13 bases between. This CDR3 is 15 amino acids long. The CDR3 DNA follows: TGTGCCAGCAGTTTGGACGGGGGGCCTTACAATGAGCAGTTCTTC. Translated, it gives CASSLDGGPYNEQFF.

Comment on this clone: Other DNA sequences in the sample encode the same CDR3. The chain links TRBV7-9 to TRBJ2-6, with D possibly TRBD1 on 5 matching bases. The length of the CDR3 is 15 residues. Germline CDR1 reads SEHNR; CDR2 reads FQNEAQ (reference sequence). Trimming stripped 1 base from V and 2 bases from J, with 6 bases between. The DNA of the CDR3 is TGTGCCAGCAGCTTAGAAGGGGCTGGGGCCAACGTCCTGACTTTC. It yields the protein CASSLEGAGANVLTF.

The rearrangement links TRBV6-5 to TRBJ2-4; D may correspond to TRBD1 or TRBD2 (5 bases each). The CDR3 extends over 13 amino acids. The germline CDR1 and CDR2 sequences are MNHEY and SVGAGI. Trimming left V 2 bases short and J 9 bases short, with 11 bases between. Written as DNA, the CDR3 is TGTGCCAGCAGTTACCGGGACCTACGCATTCAGTACTTC. Translated, it gives CASSYRDLRIQYF.

The V gene is TRBV4-1, the J gene TRBJ1-3; no clear D. The CDR3 runs to 17 residues. Germline V lookup: CDR1 MGHRA, CDR2 YSYEKL. V was shortened by 0 bases and J by 0 bases, with 12 bases between the two germline ends. The CDR3 region is CASSQDSLGSSGNTIYF. CDR3 nucleotide sequence: TGCGCCAGCAGCCAAGATTCGTTAGGGAGCTCTGGAAACACCATATATTTT.

The gene calls are TRBV10-3 and TRBJ2-5, with D perhaps matching TRBD1 or TRBD2 (5 bases each). CDR1 and CDR2 from the germline V gene are ENHRY and SYGVKD. The CDR3 is 13 amino acids. The V end was cut by 6 bases, the J end by 4 bases, with 12 bases between. DNA of the CDR3: TGTGCCATCAGCAGATCCGGGACAGAGACCCAGTACTTC. Its protein is CAISRSGTETQYF.

The chain is built from TRBV5-4 and TRBJ2-2; 8 bases line up with TRBD2. Germline trimming cut 2 bases from V and 5 bases from J; bases unmatched to any gene: 5. The germline gives CDR1 SGHNT, CDR2 YYREEE (reference sequence). The CDR3 has 15 amino acids. For the CDR3, the DNA is TGTGCCAGCAGCTTCCCGGGACTAGGGACCGGGGAGCTGTTTTTT. Protein product: CASSFPGLGTGELFF.

This clone was seen a single time. The chain joins TRBV19 to TRBJ1-5, with a weak D call TRBD1 (5 bases). Trimming cost V 3 bases and J 9 bases, with 39 bases left between them. The CDR3 consists of 22 residues. CDR1 LNHDA and CDR2 SQIVND come from the germline V gene (reference sequence). The CDR3 reads CASSMFPAEELTKIGGPRPQHF. The CDR3 region has the DNA TGTGCCAGTAGTATGTTTCCCGCAGAAGAACTAACTAAGATCGGGGGACCTCGGCCCCAGCATTTT.

The V call is TRBV6-6, the J call TRBJ2-1; D might be TRBD1 or TRBD2, each matching 6 bases. Per the germline V gene, CDR1 is MNHNY and CDR2 is SVGAGI (reference sequence). V lost 0 bases, J lost 6 bases, and 15 bases lay in between. The CDR3 runs 16 residues. The CDR3 bases are TGTGCCAGCAGTTACTCGATCGGGGGCGTCGGCAATGAGCAGTTCTTC. It encodes CASSYSIGGVGNEQFF.

The chain combines TRBV5-6 with TRBJ2-5; 7 bases fit TRBD1. V lost 4 bases, J lost 5 bases, and 17 bases stayed unmatched. The germline V gene encodes CDR1 SGHDT and CDR2 YYEEEE. This CDR3 contains 17 residues. CDR3 loop: CASSPVVPLTGVETQYF. CDR3 nucleotides: TGTGCCAGCAGCCCTGTTGTTCCCCTCACAGGGGTCGAGACCCAGTACTTC.

The gene calls are TRBV10-1 and TRBJ2-2; TRBD1 aligns across 7 bases. V lost 4 bases, J lost 7 bases, and 3 bases stayed unmatched. The CDR3 is 13 amino acids. The V gene's germline CDR1 is WNHNN and CDR2 SYGVQD (reference sequence). In nucleotides, the CDR3 is TGCGCCAGCAGTGGGACAGGAGTCGGGGAGCTGTTTTTT. It translates to CASSGTGVGELFF.

This chain joins TRBV7-9 and TRBJ2-1; TRBD2 agrees at 8 bases. Germline V gene sequence: CDR1 SEHNR, CDR2 FQNEAQ (reference sequence). The CDR3 loop spans 15 amino acids. V was clipped by 2 bases and J by 2 bases; unmatched bases: 2. The CDR3 DNA is TGTGCCAGCAGCTTACGGGAGGGCCCCTACAATGAGCAGTTCTTC. Protein: CASSLREGPYNEQFF.

This chain links TRBV9 with TRBJ2-7; D is perhaps TRBD2 (6 bases). The V and J ends lost 0 bases and 6 bases respectively, with 16 bases between them. The CDR3 spans 15 residues. CDR1 is SGDLS and CDR2 is YYNGEE in the germline V gene. DNA for the CDR3: TGTGCCAGCAGCGTAGAGGAGACTAGGACGGGCGAGCAGTACTTC. It yields the protein CASSVEETRTGEQYF.

Worth noting for this clone: This sample also contains other DNA sequences that code for the same CDR3. This chain uses TRBV9 with TRBJ2-3; D not certain. V lost 0 bases and J lost 5, with 7 bases in between. The CDR3 length is 13 residues. Germline loops: CDR1 SGDLS, CDR2 YYNGEE. CDR3 protein: CASSVALGDTQYF. Here the CDR3 DNA reads TGTGCCAGCAGCGTAGCTCTGGGAGATACGCAGTATTTT.

The chain joins TRBV5-1 to TRBJ2-3, with 9 positions matching TRBD2. Germline assignment: CDR1 SGHRS and CDR2 YFSETQ. The CDR3 spans 17 residues. The trim removed 0 bases at V and 4 bases at J, leaving 9 bases unmatched. Here the CDR3 DNA reads TGCGCCAGCAGCTTGGGACTAGCGGAGCGGTGGGCAGATACGCAGTATTTT. It translates to CASSLGLAERWADTQYF.